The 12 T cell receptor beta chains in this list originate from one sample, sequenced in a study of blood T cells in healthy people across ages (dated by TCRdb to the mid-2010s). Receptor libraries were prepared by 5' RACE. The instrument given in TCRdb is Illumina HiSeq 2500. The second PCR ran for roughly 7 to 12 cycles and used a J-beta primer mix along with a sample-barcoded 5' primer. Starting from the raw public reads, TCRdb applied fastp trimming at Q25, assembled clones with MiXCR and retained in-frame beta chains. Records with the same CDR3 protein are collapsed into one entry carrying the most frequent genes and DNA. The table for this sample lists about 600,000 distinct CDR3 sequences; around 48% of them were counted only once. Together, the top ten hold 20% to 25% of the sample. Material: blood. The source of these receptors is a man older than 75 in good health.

CDR3 in amino acids: CATSRGQAPLKNIQYF. CDR3 bases: TGTGCCACCAGCAGAGGACAGGCCCCCCTCAAAAACATTCAGTACTTC. The chain is built from TRBV15 and TRBJ2-4, with D tentatively TRBD1 (6 bases). The V end lost 1 base, the J end lost 3 bases, and 13 bases lay between the germline ends. The germline gives CDR1 LNHNV, CDR2 YYDKDF (reference sequence). The CDR3 is 16 amino acids.

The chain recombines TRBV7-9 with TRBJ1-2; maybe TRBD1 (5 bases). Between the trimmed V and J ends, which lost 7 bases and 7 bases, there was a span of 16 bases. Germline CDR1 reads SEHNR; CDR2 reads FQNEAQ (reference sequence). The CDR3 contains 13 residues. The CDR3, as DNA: TGTGCCAGCACGCTCCAGGGACGGGGTGGCTACACCTTC. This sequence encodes CASTLQGRGGYTF.

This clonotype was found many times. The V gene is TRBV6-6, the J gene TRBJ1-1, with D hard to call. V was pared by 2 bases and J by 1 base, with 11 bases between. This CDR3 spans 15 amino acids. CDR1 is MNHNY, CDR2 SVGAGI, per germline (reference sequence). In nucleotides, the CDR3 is TGTGCCAGCAGTTACAACATGGCTCCGAACACTGAAGCTTTCTTT. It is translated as CASSYNMAPNTEAFF.

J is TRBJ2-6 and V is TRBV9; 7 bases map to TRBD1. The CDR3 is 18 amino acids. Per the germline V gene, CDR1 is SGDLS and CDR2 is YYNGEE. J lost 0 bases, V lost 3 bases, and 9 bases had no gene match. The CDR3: CASSARQGQPSGANVLTF. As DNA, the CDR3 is TGTGCCAGCAGCGCTAGACAGGGTCAACCCTCTGGGGCCAACGTCCTGACTTTC. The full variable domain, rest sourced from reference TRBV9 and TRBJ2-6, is DSGVTQTPKHLITATGQRVTLRCSPRSGDLSVYWYQQSLDQGLQFLIQYYNGEERAKGNILERFSAQQFPDLHSELNLSSLELGDSALYFCASSARQGQPSGANVLTFGAGSRLTVL.

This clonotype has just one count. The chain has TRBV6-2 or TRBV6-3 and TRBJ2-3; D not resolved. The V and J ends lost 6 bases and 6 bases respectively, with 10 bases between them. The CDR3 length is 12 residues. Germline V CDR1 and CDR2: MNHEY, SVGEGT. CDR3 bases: TGTGCCAGCAGATTTCCCTCGGATACGCAGTATTTT. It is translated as CASRFPSDTQYF.

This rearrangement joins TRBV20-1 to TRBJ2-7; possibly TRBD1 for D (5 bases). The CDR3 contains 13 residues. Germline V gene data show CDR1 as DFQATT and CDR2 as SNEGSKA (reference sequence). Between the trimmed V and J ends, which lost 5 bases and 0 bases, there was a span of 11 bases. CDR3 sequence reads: CSAYDSVSYEQYF. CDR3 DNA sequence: TGCAGTGCTTACGACAGCGTCTCCTACGAGCAGTACTTC.

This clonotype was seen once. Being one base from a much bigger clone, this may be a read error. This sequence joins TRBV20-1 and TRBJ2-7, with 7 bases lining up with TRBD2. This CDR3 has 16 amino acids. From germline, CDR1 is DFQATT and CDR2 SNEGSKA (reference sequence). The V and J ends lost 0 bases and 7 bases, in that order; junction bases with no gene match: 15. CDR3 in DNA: TGCAGTGCTAGAGATTGGCGGGGGAGCTCCTACAATGAGCAGTACTTC. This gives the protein CSARDWRGSSYNEQYF.

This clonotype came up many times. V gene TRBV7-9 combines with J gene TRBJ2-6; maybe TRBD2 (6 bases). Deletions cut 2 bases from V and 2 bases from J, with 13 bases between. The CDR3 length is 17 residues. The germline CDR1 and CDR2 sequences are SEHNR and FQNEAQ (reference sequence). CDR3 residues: CASSLRSPGAGANVLTF. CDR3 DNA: TGTGCCAGCAGCTTAAGGAGCCCGGGGGCTGGGGCCAACGTCCTGACTTTC.

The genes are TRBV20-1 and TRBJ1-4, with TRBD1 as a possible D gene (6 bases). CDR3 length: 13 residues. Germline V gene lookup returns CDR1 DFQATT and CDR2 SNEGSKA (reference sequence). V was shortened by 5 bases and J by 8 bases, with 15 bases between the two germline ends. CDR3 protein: CSAPGQDGEKLFF. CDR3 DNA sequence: TGCAGTGCTCCGGGACAAGACGGCGAAAAACTGTTTTTT.

CDR3 coding DNA: TGTGCCATCAGTGAGTTGACTAGCACAGATACGCAGTATTTT. It translates to CAISELTSTDTQYF. The chain couples TRBV10-3 to TRBJ2-3; no definite D call. The CDR3 runs 14 residues. V gave up 1 base and J gave up 0 bases, with 5 bases separating them. The germline gives CDR1 ENHRY, CDR2 SYGVKD.

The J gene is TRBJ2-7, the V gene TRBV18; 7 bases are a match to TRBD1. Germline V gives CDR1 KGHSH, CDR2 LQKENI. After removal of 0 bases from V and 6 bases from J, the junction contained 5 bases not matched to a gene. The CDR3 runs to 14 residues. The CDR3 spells CASSPPTGLGEQYF. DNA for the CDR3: TGTGCCAGCTCACCACCGACAGGGCTGGGCGAGCAGTACTTC.

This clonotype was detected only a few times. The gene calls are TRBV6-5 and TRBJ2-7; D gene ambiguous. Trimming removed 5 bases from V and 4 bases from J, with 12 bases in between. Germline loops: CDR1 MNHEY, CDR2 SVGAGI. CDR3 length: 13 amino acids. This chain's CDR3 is CASSDKQCYEQYF. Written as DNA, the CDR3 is TGTGCCAGCAGTGACAAGCAGTGTTACGAGCAGTACTTC.